The present T cell receptor beta chain was sequenced within a study of T cells after yellow fever vaccination. The CDR3 sequence is 14 residues long. Trimming pared 5 bases from V and 3 bases from J, leaving 13 bases between. From germline, CDR1 is LGHDT and CDR2 YNNKEL (reference sequence). From the 5' RACE reads, TCRdb called clonotypes with MiXCR, one entry per CDR3 protein. The sample shows under 150,000 distinct CDR3 sequences, around 15% of them seen only once. This TCR came from a man aged 18 to 30 who received the YFV17D yellow fever vaccine. V and J are TRBV3-1 and TRBJ2-5; D may be TRBD1 (6 bases). Sequenced here: CD8+ T cells sorted from PBMCs, sampled 5 days after the yellow fever booster vaccination. The CDR3 DNA reads as TGTGCCAGCAGCGCCTTGTGGACAGAAGAGACCCAGTACTTC. Its translation: CASSALWTEETQYF.